A single TCR beta chain is shown here with its context. Its specificity is unknown. Within the sample, other DNA sequences also encode this same CDR3. These data come from a study of cytomegalovirus exposure and HLA in healthy donors. It was with 60 Vbeta and 13 Jbeta primers that the PCR ran. Sequencing used immunoSEQ multiplex PCR; TCRdb keeps in-frame clones, though not all of them. The sample has over 200,000 clones; around 80% are singletons. Broader study findings: Roughly uniform sequencing depth across donors was assumed, possibly incorrectly. An analysis that was carried out later associated 16,951 TCR beta sequences with HLA alleles at 0.05 false discovery rate.

Input material: PBMCs. The clonotype comes from a woman aged 55 to 70 in good health and CMV-seropositive.

CDR3 nucleotide sequence: TGTGCCAGTAGTGGCCCGACCCAGGGTCTCTCCTACGAGCAGTACTTC. It yields the protein CASSGPTQGLSYEQYF. The rearrangement uses TRBV19 and TRBJ2-7, with D perhaps matching TRBD1 (5 bases). CDR1 and CDR2 (germline): LNHDA, SQIVND (reference sequence). The CDR3 is 16 residues long. The V and J ends lost 5 bases and 0 bases respectively, with 17 bases between them.